The 26 T cell receptor beta chains in this list originate from one sample, sequenced in a study of blood T cell repertoires in COVID-19 (TCRdb year 2020). Library preparation used the immunoSEQ multiplex PCR assay. The table was pulled from immuneACCESS by TCRdb, which kept in-frame rearrangements only. Such tables lose some clones; where checked, under half of the loss comes from unresolved V genes, and the rest has no known cause. In this sample the table shows fewer than 110,000 clones, around 90% of which occur a single time. Approximately 3.1% of the sample rests with the top ten. Sequenced material: peripheral blood. Receptors originate from a man aged 50-60 years in a cohort sampled during active COVID-19.

The sample holds one count of this clone. The gene calls are TRBV5-1 and TRBJ1-4, with 7 bases lining up with TRBD1. CDR1 and CDR2 from the germline V gene are SGHRS and YFSETQ. The CDR3 is made up of 14 amino acids. V was pared by 0 bases and J by 8 bases, with 4 bases of the junction left unmatched. The CDR3 coding sequence is TGCGCCAGCAGCTTGGGAGGGGGCGCAGAAAAACTGTTTTTT. The encoded protein is CASSLGGGAEKLFF.

This sequence joins TRBV24-1 and TRBJ2-3; TRBD1 matches 7 bases. This CDR3 has 15 residues. Germline values: CDR1 KGHDR, CDR2 SFDVKD. V lost 4 bases to trimming and J lost 2 bases; unmatched junction nucleotides: 5. The CDR3 region has the DNA TGTGCCACCAGTGACCCCGGACAGGACACAGATACGCAGTATTTT. Amino acids: CATSDPGQDTDTQYF.

This clone was seen only a few times. The rearrangement uses TRBV28 and TRBJ1-2; D call uncertain. V was shortened by 3 bases and J by 2 bases, with 13 bases between the two germline ends. CDR1 MDHEN and CDR2 SYDVKM come from the germline V gene. CDR3 length: 15 residues. Written as DNA, the CDR3 is TGTGCCAGCAGTTTTGGCGGGCGGTCCAACTATGGCTACACCTTC. Its translation: CASSFGGRSNYGYTF.

The V and J genes are TRBV7-6 and TRBJ2-3; 10 bases align to TRBD2. CDR1 is SGHVS, CDR2 FNYEAQ, per germline. The V segment lost 4 bases and the J segment 6 bases; nucleotides outside the gene matches: 7. This CDR3 spans 15 amino acids. CDR3 nucleotides: TGTGCCAGCAGCTCGGAGCGGGGGGGCAGTGATACGCAGTATTTT. It translates to CASSSERGGSDTQYF.

This chain links TRBV4-2 with TRBJ1-1, with TRBD1 matching 10 bases. V was clipped by 4 bases and J by 1 base; unmatched bases: 9. The CDR3 is made up of 17 amino acids. The germline gives CDR1 LGHNA, CDR2 YNFKEQ. The CDR3 sequence is CASSLSGDRGRNTEAFF. The CDR3 coding sequence is TGTGCCAGCAGCCTATCAGGGGACAGGGGAAGGAACACTGAAGCTTTCTTT.

This clone showed up just once. The chain uses TRBV5-5 and TRBJ2-5; 7 nucleotides agree with TRBD2. J gave up 1 base and V 4 bases, and 7 bases lay outside the gene matches. Germline values: CDR1 SGHKS, CDR2 YYEKEE (reference sequence). There are 15 residues in the CDR3. CDR3 coding DNA: TGTGCCAGCAGCACCGGACTAGGTCTCCAAGAGACCCAGTACTTC. This translates into CASSTGLGLQETQYF.

This chain connects TRBV19 to TRBJ1-5; 9 bases align to TRBD1. Germline CDR1 is LNHDA and CDR2 is SQIVND (reference sequence). After removal of 5 bases from V and 7 bases from J, the junction contained 9 bases not matched to a gene. This CDR3 has 15 amino acids. Here the CDR3 reads CASSPGQGRQQPQHF. The CDR3 nucleotides are TGTGCCAGTAGTCCCGGACAGGGGAGACAACAGCCCCAGCATTTT.

This sequence joins TRBV3-1 (or the pseudogene TRBV3-2) and TRBJ2-1, with 8 positions matching TRBD1. Germline V lookup: CDR1 LGHDT, CDR2 YNNKEL (reference sequence). The ends lost 2 bases at V and 4 bases at J; junction bases unmatched: 4. This CDR3 has 15 amino acids. The CDR3 loop reads CASSQRGTGYNEQFF. The CDR3 DNA reads as TGTGCCAGCAGCCAACGCGGGACAGGATACAATGAGCAGTTCTTC.

The CDR3 DNA reads TGTGCCAGCAGCTTTGCCGCGACAGGGGTTAATTCACCCCTCCACTTT. This encodes CASSFAATGVNSPLHF. The chain recombines TRBV11-3 with TRBJ1-6; 8 positions match TRBD1. The trim removed 3 bases at V and 6 bases at J, leaving 7 bases unmatched. Germline V gene sequence: CDR1 SGHNT, CDR2 YENEEA. There are 16 residues in the CDR3.

The V and J genes are TRBV24-1 and TRBJ2-5, with TRBD2 as a possible D gene (7 bases). The CDR3 has 16 residues. V gave up 2 bases and J gave up 9 bases, with 21 bases separating them. Germline V gene data show CDR1 as KGHDR and CDR2 as SFDVKD. In DNA, the CDR3 is TGTGCCACCAGTGATTCAGGCGGGGGCGCCCGGACGGCCCAGTACTTC. The encoded protein is CATSDSGGGARTAQYF.

The chain uses TRBV5-6 and TRBJ2-2; TRBD1 is a possible D gene (5 bases). Germline lookup yields CDR1 SGHDT and CDR2 YYEEEE. CDR3 size: 15 residues. V was shortened by 4 bases and J by 1 base, with 11 bases between the two germline ends. CDR3 DNA: TGTGCCAGCAGCAGGGGCGGTGGGAACACCGGGGAGCTGTTTTTT. This sequence encodes CASSRGGGNTGELFF.

V gene TRBV6-1 combines with J gene TRBJ2-6, with D perhaps TRBD1 (5 bases). Trimming left V 4 bases short and J 4 bases short, with 17 bases between. This CDR3 region has 17 residues. The V gene's germline CDR1 is MNHNS and CDR2 SASEGT. The CDR3 DNA follows: TGTGCCAGCAGTGTAGGGGCCTTTGGTACGGGGGCCAACGTCCTGACTTTC. Translation gives CASSVGAFGTGANVLTF.

This chain joins TRBV13 and TRBJ2-5; 9 positions match TRBD1. The CDR3 is 15 amino acids. Germline V lookup: CDR1 PRHDT, CDR2 FYEKMQ (reference sequence). Trimming removed 0 bases from V and 5 bases from J; junction bases left unmatched: 4. The CDR3, as DNA: TGTGCCAGCAGCTTAGGTAACAGGGGGCAGGAGACCCAGTACTTC. Translation gives CASSLGNRGQETQYF.

The V call is TRBV11-2, the J call TRBJ2-5, with 11 nucleotides matching TRBD1. Germline V gene data show CDR1 as SGHAT and CDR2 as FQNNGV. CDR3 length: 17 residues. The V and J ends lost 1 base and 3 bases, in that order; junction bases with no gene match: 7. The CDR3 here is CASSLGDRGGREETQYF. CDR3 coding DNA: TGTGCCAGCAGCTTAGGGGACAGGGGGGGTCGAGAAGAGACCCAGTACTTC.

This chain links TRBV6-1 with TRBJ2-7; the D gene is possibly TRBD2 (7 bases). The CDR3 length is 15 residues. Trimming took off 2 bases at V and 5 bases at J, with 16 bases between the two ends. In germline, CDR1 is MNHNS, CDR2 SASEGT. CDR3 loop: CASSEYRGARDEQYF. CDR3 in DNA: TGTGCCAGCAGTGAATACCGGGGGGCCCGGGACGAGCAGTACTTC.

This clone was detected once. The V and J genes are TRBV5-6 and TRBJ2-3; TRBD2 aligns across 7 bases. Losses at the gene ends were 6 bases for V and 4 bases for J; bases not matched to a gene: 8. The V gene's germline CDR1 is SGHDT and CDR2 YYEEEE. This CDR3 has 14 amino acids. The CDR3: CASTRGGWADTQYF. DNA of the CDR3: TGTGCCAGCACCCGGGGAGGGTGGGCAGATACGCAGTATTTT.

The V and J genes are TRBV29-1 and TRBJ1-2, with D possibly being TRBD1 (6 bases). There are 12 residues in the CDR3. From germline, CDR1 is SQVTM and CDR2 ANQGSEA. The CDR3: CAGGAINYGYTF. In DNA form, the CDR3 reads TGCGCTGGGGGGGCTATTAACTATGGCTACACCTTC.

The V gene is TRBV4-1, the J gene TRBJ1-6; 9 nucleotides line up with TRBD1. Germline V gives CDR1 MGHRA, CDR2 YSYEKL. After removal of 6 bases from V and 9 bases from J, the junction contained 3 bases not matched to a gene. This CDR3 comprises 13 residues. CDR3 residues: CASRKDRGSPLHF. The CDR3 bases are TGCGCCAGCAGAAAGGACAGGGGTTCACCCCTCCACTTT.

In DNA, the CDR3 is TGTGCCAGCAGTAAATGGACAGGGCAATCCTACAATGAGCAGTTCTTC. This gives the protein CASSKWTGQSYNEQFF. The chain uses TRBV27 and TRBJ2-1; 8 nucleotides agree with TRBD1. Trimming took 5 bases from V and 1 from J; bases not matched to a gene: 7. The CDR3 sequence is 16 residues long. Germline V lookup: CDR1 MNHEY, CDR2 SMNVEV (reference sequence).

V and J are TRBV19 and TRBJ1-2; TRBD1 might be the D (6 bases). CDR1 and CDR2 (germline): LNHDA, SQIVND (reference sequence). V was cut by 5 bases and J by 3 bases, with 10 bases left in between. The CDR3 length is 13 residues. The CDR3 DNA reads TGTGCCAGTAGTCTCGGACAGTACTATGGCTACACCTTC. Translation gives CASSLGQYYGYTF.

This chain uses TRBV7-2 with TRBJ2-1; 11 positions agree with TRBD2. Germline CDR1 and CDR2: SGHTA and FQGNSA. The junction had 18 bases not matched to a gene; V was cut back by 7 bases and J by 7 bases. CDR3 length equals 18 residues. DNA for the CDR3: TGTGCCAGCATCTTTCTTCCCTTTAGCGGGGGGGCCCGGAATGAGCAGTTCTTC. Its protein product is CASIFLPFSGGARNEQFF.

A note on this clone: This CDR3 is also generated by other DNA sequences in the sample. V usage is TRBV7-8 and J usage is TRBJ2-5; weak D call: TRBD2 (5 bases). The ends were cut back, 1 base at V and 2 bases at J, with 11 bases in the middle. This CDR3 is 15 amino acids long. Germline assignment: CDR1 SGHVS and CDR2 FQNEAQ. The CDR3: CASSLGAGGQETQYF. DNA of the CDR3: TGTGCCAGCAGCTTAGGGGCGGGTGGGCAAGAGACCCAGTACTTC.

V and J are TRBV28 and TRBJ2-5; D not certain. Germline-derived CDR1 and CDR2 are MDHEN and SYDVKM. Deletions cut 4 bases from V and 2 bases from J, with 8 bases between. This CDR3 is 13 amino acids long. CDR3 loop: CASSYQWQETQYF. The CDR3 nucleotides are TGTGCCAGCAGTTACCAGTGGCAAGAGACCCAGTACTTC. Full variable domain (missing parts from reference TRBV28 and TRBJ2-5): DVKVTQSSRYLVKRTGEKVFLECVQDMDHENMFWYRQDPGLGLRLIYFSYDVKMKEKGDIPEGYSVSREKKERFSLILESASTNQTSMYLCASSYQWQETQYFGPGTRLLVL.

V gene TRBV29-1 combines with J gene TRBJ2-7; TRBD2 agrees at 8 bases. Trimming at V came to 3 bases and at J to 5 bases, leaving 6 bases not matched to a gene. Per germline, CDR1 SQVTM and CDR2 ANQGSEA. CDR3 length equals 13 residues. CDR3 loop: CSVDFLAGDEQYF. CDR3 nucleotides: TGCAGCGTTGATTTTCTAGCGGGTGACGAGCAGTACTTC.

The chain combines TRBV4-2 with TRBJ2-3, with D possibly TRBD2 on 6 matching bases. Looked up from germline, CDR1 is LGHNA and CDR2 is YNFKEQ. The CDR3 spans 16 residues. The V and J ends lost 3 bases and 0 bases respectively, with 13 bases between them. The CDR3 spells CASSQAGTFSTDTQYF. In DNA, the CDR3 is TGTGCCAGCAGCCAGGCTGGGACTTTTAGCACAGATACGCAGTATTTT.

Note on this clone: The same CDR3 can be traced to other DNA sequences in this sample. The chain combines TRBV19 with TRBJ1-3; 9 positions agree with TRBD1. The CDR3 is made up of 14 amino acids. The germline CDR1 and CDR2 sequences are LNHDA and SQIVND (reference sequence). The ends lost 8 bases at V and 4 bases at J; junction bases unmatched: 6. CDR3 protein: CASSTGGAGNTIYF. In DNA form, the CDR3 reads TGTGCCAGTTCAACAGGGGGCGCCGGAAACACCATATATTTT.